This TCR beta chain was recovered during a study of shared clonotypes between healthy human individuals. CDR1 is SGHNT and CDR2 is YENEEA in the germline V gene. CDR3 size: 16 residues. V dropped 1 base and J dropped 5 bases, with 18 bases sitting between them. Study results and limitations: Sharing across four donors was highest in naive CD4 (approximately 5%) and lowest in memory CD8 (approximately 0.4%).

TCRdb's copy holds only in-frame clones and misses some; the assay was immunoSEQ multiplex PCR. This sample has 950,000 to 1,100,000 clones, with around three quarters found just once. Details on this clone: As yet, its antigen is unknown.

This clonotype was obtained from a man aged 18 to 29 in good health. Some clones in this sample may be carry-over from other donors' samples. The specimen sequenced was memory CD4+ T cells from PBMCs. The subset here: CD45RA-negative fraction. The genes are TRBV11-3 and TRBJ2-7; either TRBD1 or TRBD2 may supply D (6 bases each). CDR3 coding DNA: TGTGCCAGCAGCTTAGGCGGGACGGCCTGGGGGCACGAGCAGTACTTC. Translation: CASSLGGTAWGHEQYF.